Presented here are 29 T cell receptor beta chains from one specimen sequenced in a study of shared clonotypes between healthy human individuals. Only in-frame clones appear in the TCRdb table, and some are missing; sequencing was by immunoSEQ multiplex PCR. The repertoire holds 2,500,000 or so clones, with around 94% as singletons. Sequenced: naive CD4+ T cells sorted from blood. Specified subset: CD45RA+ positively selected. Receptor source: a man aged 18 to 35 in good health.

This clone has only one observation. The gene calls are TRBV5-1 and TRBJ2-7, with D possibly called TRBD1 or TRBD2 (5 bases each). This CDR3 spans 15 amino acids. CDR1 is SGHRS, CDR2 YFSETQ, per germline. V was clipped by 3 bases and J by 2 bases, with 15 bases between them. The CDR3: CASSSGDPATYEQYF. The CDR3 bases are TGCGCCAGCAGCTCCGGGGACCCCGCAACCTACGAGCAGTACTTC.

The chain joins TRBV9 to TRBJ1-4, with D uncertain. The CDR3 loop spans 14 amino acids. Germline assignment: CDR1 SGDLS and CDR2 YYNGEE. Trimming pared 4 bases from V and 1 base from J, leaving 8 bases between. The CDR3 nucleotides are TGTGCCAGCAGCCAAGACGTAACTAATGAAAAACTGTTTTTT. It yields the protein CASSQDVTNEKLFF. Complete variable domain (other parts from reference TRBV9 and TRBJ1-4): DSGVTQTPKHLITATGQRVTLRCSPRSGDLSVYWYQQSLDQGLQFLIQYYNGEERAKGNILERFSAQQFPDLHSELNLSSLELGDSALYFCASSQDVTNEKLFFGSGTQLSVL.

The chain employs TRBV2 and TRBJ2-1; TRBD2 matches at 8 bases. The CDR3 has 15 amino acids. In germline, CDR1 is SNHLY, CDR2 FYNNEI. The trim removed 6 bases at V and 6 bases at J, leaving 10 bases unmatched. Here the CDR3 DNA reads TGTGCCAGCAGAGGAGCGGGAGAGGAGAGCAATGAGCAGTTCTTC. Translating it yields CASRGAGEESNEQFF.

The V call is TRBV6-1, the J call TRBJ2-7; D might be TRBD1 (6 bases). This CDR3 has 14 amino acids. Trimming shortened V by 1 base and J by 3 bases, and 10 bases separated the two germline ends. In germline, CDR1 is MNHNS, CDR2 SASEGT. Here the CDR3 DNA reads TGTGCCAGCAGTGAAGGGACAGTGCTCTACGAGCAGTACTTC. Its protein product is CASSEGTVLYEQYF.

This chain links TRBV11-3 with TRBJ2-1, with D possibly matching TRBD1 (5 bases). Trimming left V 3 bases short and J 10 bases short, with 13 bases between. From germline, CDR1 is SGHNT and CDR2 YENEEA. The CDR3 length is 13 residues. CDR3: CASSFSPSGEQFF. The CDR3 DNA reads TGTGCCAGCAGCTTTAGCCCTTCAGGGGAGCAGTTCTTC. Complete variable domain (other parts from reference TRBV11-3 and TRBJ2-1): EAGVVQSPRYKIIEKKQPVAFWCNPISGHNTLYWYLQNLGQGPELLIRYENEEAVDDSQLPKDRFSAERLKGVDSTLKIQPAELGDSAVYLCASSFSPSGEQFFGPGTRLTVL.

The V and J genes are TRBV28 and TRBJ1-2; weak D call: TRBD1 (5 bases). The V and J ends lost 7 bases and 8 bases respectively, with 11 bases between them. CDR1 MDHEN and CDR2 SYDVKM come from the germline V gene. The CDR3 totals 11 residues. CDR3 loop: CASNTRGGYTF. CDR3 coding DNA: TGTGCCAGCAATACCCGGGGCGGCTACACCTTC.

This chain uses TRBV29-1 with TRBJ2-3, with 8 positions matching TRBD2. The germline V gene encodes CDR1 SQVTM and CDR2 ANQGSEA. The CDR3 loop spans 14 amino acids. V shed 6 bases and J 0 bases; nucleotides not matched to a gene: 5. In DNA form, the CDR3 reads TGCAGCGTGTCTGAGCGGGGGAGCACAGATACGCAGTATTTT. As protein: CSVSERGSTDTQYF.

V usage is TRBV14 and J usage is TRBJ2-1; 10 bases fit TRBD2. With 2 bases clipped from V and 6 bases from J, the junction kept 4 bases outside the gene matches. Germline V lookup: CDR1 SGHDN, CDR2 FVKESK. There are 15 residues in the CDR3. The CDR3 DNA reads TGTGCCAGCAGCCAAAGGCTAGCGGGAGTCAATGAGCAGTTCTTC. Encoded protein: CASSQRLAGVNEQFF.

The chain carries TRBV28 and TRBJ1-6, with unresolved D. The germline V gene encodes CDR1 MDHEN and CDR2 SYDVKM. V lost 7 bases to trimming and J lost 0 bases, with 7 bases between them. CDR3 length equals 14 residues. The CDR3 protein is CASTKSSYNSPLHF. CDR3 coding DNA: TGTGCCAGCACCAAGAGCTCCTATAATTCACCCCTCCACTTT.

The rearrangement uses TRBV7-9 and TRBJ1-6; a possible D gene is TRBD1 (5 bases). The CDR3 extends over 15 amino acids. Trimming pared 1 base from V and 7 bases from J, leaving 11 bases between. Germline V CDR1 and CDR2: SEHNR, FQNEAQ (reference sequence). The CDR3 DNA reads TGTGCCAGCAGCTTAGTGGGGTCAGGGAATTCACCCCTCCACTTT. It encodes CASSLVGSGNSPLHF. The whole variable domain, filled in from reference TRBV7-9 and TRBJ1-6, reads DTGVSQNPRHKITKRGQNVTFRCDPISEHNRLYWYRQTLGQGPEFLTYFQNEAQLEKSRLLSDRFSAERPKGSFSTLEIQRTEQGDSAMYLCASSLVGSGNSPLHFGNGTRLTVT.

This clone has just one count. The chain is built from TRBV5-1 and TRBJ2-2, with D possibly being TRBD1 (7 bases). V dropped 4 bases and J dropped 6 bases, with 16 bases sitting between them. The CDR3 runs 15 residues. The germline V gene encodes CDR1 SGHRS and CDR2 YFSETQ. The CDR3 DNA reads TGCGCCAGCAGCGCTGACAGGGAGGTCGCCGGGGAGCTGTTTTTT. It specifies CASSADREVAGELFF.

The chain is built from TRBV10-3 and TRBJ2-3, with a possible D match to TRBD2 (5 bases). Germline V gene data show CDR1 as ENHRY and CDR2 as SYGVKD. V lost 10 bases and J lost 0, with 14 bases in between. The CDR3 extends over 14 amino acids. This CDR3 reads CATRARGSTDTQYF. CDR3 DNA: TGTGCCACAAGGGCACGGGGAAGCACAGATACGCAGTATTTT.

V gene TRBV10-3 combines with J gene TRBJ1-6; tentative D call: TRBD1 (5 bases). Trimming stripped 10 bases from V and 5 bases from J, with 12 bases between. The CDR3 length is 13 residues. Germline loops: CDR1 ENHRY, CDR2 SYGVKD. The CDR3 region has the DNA TGTGCCAACGGGGGATCCAATAATTCACCCCTCCACTTT. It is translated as CANGGSNNSPLHF.

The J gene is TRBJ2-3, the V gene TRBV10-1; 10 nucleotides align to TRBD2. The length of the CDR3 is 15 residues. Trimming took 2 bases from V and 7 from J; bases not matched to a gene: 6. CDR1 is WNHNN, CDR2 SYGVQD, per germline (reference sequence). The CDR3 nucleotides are TGCGCCAGCAGTGAGATGATAGCGGGAGGACATACGCAGTATTTT. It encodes CASSEMIAGGHTQYF.

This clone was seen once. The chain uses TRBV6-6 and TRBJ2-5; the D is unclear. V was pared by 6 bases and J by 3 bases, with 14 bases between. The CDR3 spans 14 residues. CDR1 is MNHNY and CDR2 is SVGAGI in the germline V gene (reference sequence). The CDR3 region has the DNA TGTGCCAGCAGCGCCCCGCCCACGGAAGAGACCCAGTACTTC. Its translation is CASSAPPTEETQYF.

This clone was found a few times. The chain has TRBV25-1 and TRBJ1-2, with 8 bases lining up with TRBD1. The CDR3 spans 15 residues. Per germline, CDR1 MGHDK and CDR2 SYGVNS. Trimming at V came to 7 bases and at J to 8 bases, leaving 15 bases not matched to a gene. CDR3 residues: CASTYGTGGAGGYTF. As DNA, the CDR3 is TGTGCCAGCACCTACGGAACAGGGGGAGCGGGAGGCTACACCTTC.

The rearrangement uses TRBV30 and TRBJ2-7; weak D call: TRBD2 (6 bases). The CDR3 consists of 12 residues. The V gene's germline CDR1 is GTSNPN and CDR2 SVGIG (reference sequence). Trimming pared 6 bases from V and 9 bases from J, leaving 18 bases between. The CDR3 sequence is CACTPGELGQYF. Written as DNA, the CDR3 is TGTGCCTGTACCCCGGGAGAATTGGGGCAGTACTTC.

The CDR3 DNA reads TGTGCCAGCAGTCCCTCGGACAGGGGGCGAACTGGGAATGGCTACACCTTC. Its translation: CASSPSDRGRTGNGYTF. The J gene is TRBJ1-2, the V gene TRBV28; TRBD1 aligns across 11 bases. The CDR3 covers 17 residues. Unmatched junction bases numbered 14, after V lost 5 bases and J lost 6 bases. Germline lookup yields CDR1 MDHEN and CDR2 SYDVKM.

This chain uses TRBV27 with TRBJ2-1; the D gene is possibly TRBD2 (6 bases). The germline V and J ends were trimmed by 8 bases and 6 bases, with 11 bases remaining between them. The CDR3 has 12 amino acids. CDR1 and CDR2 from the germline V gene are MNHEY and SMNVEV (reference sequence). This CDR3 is CASGMEGNEQFF. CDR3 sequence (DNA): TGTGCCAGCGGAATGGAGGGCAATGAGCAGTTCTTC.

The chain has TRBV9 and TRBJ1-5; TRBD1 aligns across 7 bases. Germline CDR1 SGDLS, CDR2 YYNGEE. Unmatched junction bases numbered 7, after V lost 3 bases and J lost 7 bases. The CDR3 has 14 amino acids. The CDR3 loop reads CASSGQGWGQPQHF. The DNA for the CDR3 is TGTGCCAGCAGCGGACAGGGCTGGGGGCAGCCCCAGCATTTT.

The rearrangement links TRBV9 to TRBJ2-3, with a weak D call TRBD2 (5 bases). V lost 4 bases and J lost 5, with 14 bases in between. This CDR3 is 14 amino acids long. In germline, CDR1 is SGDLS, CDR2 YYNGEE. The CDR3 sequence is CASSPVGRGDTQYF. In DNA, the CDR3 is TGTGCCAGCAGCCCCGTCGGTCGGGGAGATACGCAGTATTTT. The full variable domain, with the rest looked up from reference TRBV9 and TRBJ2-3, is DSGVTQTPKHLITATGQRVTLRCSPRSGDLSVYWYQQSLDQGLQFLIQYYNGEERAKGNILERFSAQQFPDLHSELNLSSLELGDSALYFCASSPVGRGDTQYFGPGTRLTVL.

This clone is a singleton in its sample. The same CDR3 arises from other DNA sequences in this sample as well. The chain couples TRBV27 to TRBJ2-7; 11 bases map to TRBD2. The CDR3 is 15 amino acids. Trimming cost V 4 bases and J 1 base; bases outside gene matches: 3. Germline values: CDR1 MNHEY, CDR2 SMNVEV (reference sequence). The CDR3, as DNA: TGTGCCAGCAGTTCCGGACTAGCGGGTTCCTACGAGCAGTACTTC. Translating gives CASSSGLAGSYEQYF.

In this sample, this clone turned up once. The CDR3 DNA follows: TGCGCCAGCAGCTCGTACGGGACCACAGATACGCAGTATTTT. It yields the protein CASSSYGTTDTQYF. The V call is TRBV5-1, the J call TRBJ2-3; D might be TRBD1 or TRBD2, each matching 5 bases. V dropped 3 bases and J dropped 2 bases, with 10 bases sitting between them. Germline V gene sequence: CDR1 SGHRS, CDR2 YFSETQ. The CDR3 has 14 amino acids.

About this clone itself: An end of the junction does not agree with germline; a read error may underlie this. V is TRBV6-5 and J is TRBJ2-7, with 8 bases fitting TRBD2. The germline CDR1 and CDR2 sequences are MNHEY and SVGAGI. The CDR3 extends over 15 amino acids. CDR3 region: CASSYWGLENYEQYF. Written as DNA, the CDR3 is TGTGCCAGCAGCTACTGGGGACTAGAGAACTACGAGCAGTACTTC.

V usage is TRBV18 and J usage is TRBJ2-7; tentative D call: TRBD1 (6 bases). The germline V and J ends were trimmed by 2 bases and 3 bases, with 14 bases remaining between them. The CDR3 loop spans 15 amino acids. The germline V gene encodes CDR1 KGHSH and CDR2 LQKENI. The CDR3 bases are TGTGCCAGCTCACCAGGTCGACAGGCAGGCTACGAGCAGTACTTC. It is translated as CASSPGRQAGYEQYF. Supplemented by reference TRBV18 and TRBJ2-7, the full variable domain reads NAGVMQNPRHLVRRRGQEARLRCSPMKGHSHVYWYRQLPEEGLKFMVYLQKENIIDESGMPKERFSAEFPKEGPSILRIQQVVRGDSAAYFCASSPGRQAGYEQYFGPGTRLTVT.

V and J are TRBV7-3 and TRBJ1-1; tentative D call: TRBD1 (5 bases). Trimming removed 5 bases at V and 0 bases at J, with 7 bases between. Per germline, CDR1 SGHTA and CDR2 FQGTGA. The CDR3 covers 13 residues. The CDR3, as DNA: TGTGCCAGCAGCGGACACATGAACACTGAAGCTTTCTTT. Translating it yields CASSGHMNTEAFF. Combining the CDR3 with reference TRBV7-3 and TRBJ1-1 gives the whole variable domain GAGVSQTPSNKVTEKGKYVELRCDPISGHTALYWYRQSLGQGPEFLIYFQGTGAADDSGLPNDRFFAVRPEGSVSTLKIQRTERGDSAVYLCASSGHMNTEAFFGQGTRLTVV.

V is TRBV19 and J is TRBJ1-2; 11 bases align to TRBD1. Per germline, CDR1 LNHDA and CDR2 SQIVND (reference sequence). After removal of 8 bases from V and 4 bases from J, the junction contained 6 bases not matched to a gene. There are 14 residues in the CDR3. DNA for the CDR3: TGTGCCAGTCAACGGACAGGGGGCCTCTATGGCTACACCTTC. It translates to CASQRTGGLYGYTF.

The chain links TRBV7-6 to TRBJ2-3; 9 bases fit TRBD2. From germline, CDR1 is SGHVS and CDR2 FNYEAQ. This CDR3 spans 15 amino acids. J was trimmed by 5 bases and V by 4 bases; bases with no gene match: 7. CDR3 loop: CASSSSGAGRDTQYF. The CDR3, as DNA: TGTGCCAGCAGCTCTAGCGGGGCAGGGAGAGATACGCAGTATTTT.

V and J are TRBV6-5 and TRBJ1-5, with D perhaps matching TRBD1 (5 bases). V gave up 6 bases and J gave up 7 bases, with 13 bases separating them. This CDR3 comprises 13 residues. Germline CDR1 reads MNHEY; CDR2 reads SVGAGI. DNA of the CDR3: TGTGCCAGCAGGGGGGGGGAGGACCAGCCCCAGCATTTT. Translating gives CASRGGEDQPQHF.